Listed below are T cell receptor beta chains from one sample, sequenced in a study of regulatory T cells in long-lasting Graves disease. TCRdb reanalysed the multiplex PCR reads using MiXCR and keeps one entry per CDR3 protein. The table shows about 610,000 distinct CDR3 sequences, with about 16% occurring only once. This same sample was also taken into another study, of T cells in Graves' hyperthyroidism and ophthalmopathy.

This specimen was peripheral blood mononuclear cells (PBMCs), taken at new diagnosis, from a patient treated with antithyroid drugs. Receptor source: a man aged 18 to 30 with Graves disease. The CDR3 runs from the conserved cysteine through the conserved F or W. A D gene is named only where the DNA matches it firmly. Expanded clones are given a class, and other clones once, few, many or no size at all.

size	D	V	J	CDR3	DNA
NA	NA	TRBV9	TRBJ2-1	CASSVELKDNEQFF	TGTGCCAGCAGCGTAGAGCTAAAGGACAATGAGCAGTTCTTC
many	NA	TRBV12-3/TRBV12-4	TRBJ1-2	CASSPRDNNYGYTF	TGTGCCAGCAGCCCTCGGGACAACAACTATGGCTACACCTTC
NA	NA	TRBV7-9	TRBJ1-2	CASSFAQNYGYTF	TGTGCCAGCAGCTTCGCACAGAACTATGGCTACACCTTC
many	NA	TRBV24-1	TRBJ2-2	CATDNGYTGELFF	TGTGCCACCGATAACGGTTACACCGGGGAGCTGTTTTTT
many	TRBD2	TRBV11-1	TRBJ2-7	CASSLGLLAGATYEQYF	TGTGCCAGCAGCTTAGGATTGCTAGCGGGAGCAACCTACGAGCAGTACTTC
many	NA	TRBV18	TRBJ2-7	CASSPPSTGYEQYF	TGTGCCAGCTCACCACCTTCGACAGGCTACGAGCAGTACTTC
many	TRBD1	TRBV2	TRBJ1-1	CARLSGQGSFTEAFF	TGTGCCAGGCTGTCTGGACAGGGGTCTTTTACTGAAGCTTTCTTT
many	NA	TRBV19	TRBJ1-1	CASSPGGLGSGNTEAFF	TGTGCCAGTAGTCCCGGTGGATTGGGTTCAGGGAACACTGAAGCTTTCTTT
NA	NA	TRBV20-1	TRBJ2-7	CSALGGGAYEQYF	TGCAGTGCTCTTGGCGGCGGCGCGTACGAGCAGTACTTC
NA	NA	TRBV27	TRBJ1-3	CASSLSATLGNTIYF	TGTGCCAGCAGTTTATCGGCCACGTTGGGAAACACCATATATTTT
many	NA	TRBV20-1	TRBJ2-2	CSASATHGANTGELFF	TGCAGTGCTTCGGCGACGCATGGGGCGAACACCGGGGAGCTGTTTTTT
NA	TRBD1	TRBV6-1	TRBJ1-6	CASTEPDRDSPLHF	TGTGCCAGCACCGAGCCGGACAGGGATTCACCCCTCCACTTT
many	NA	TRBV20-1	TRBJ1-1	CSARGQRQQNTEAFF	TGCAGTGCTAGAGGACAAAGGCAACAGAACACTGAAGCTTTCTTT
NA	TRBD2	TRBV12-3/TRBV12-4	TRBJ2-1	CASSVAGLAGDEQFF	TGTGCCAGCAGCGTAGCGGGACTAGCGGGAGATGAGCAGTTCTTC
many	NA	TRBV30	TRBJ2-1	CAWSPGSINEQFF	TGTGCCTGGAGTCCCGGGTCTATCAATGAGCAGTTCTTC
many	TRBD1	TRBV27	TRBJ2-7	CASSFLPGTGNEQYF	TGTGCCAGCAGTTTCCTACCCGGGACAGGGAACGAGCAGTACTTC
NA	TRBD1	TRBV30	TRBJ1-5	CAWSHETGAYQPQHF	TGTGCCTGGAGTCACGAAACAGGGGCATATCAGCCCCAGCATTTT
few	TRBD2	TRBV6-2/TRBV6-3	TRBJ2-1	CASSVEREANEQFF	TGTGCCAGCAGTGTGGAGCGGGAGGCCAATGAGCAGTTCTTC
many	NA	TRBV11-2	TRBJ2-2	CASSLFRENTGELFF	TGTGCCAGCAGCTTATTCAGGGAGAACACCGGGGAGCTGTTTTTT
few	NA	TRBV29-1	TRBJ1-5	CSAAGQEGQPQHF	TGCAGCGCCGCCGGACAAGAGGGGCAGCCCCAGCATTTT
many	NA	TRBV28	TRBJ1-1	CASSFGGLRTEAFF	TGTGCCAGCAGTTTTGGGGGGCTGCGGACTGAAGCTTTCTTT
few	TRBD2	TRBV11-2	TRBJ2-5	CASSHQGSGRAPGETQYF	TGTGCCAGCAGCCACCAGGGAAGCGGGAGGGCTCCAGGAGAGACCCAGTACTTC
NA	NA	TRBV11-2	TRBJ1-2	CASPVVGGLANYGYTF	TGTGCCAGCCCGGTCGTGGGGGGTTTAGCTAACTATGGCTACACCTTC
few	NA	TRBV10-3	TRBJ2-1	CAISESRGNWNEQFF	TGTGCCATCAGTGAGTCCAGGGGTAATTGGAATGAGCAGTTCTTC
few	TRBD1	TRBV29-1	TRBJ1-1	CSVSYRGDLTEAFF	TGCAGCGTGTCCTACAGGGGGGATTTAACTGAAGCTTTCTTT
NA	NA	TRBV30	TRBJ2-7	CAWSPLPSSAPPPKITYEQYF	TGTGCCTGGAGTCCCCTCCCGTCTAGTGCGCCCCCCCCTAAAATAACCTACGAGCAGTACTTC